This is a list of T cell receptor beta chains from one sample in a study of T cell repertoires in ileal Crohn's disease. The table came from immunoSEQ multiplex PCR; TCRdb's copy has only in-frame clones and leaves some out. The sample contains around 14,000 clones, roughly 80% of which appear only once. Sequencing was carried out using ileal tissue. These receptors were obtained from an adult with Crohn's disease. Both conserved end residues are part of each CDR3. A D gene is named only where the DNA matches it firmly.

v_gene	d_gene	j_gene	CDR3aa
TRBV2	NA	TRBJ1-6	CASTRTPSPLHF
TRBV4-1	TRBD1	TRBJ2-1	CASSQAWTGSRCLATYNEQFF
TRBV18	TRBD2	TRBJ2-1	CASSQGAGVTNEQFF
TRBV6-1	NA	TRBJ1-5	CASKGQTNQPQHF
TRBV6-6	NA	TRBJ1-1	CASSYGQNTEAFF
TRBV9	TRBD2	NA	CASSQSGESYEQYF
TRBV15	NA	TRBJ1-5	CATSRAVISNQPQHF
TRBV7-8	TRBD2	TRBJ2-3	CASSAVSGSATDTQYF
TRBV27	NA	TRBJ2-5	CASSSAGVLETQYF
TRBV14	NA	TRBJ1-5	CASSSITGQPQHF
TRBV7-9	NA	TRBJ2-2	CASSSSESANTGELFF
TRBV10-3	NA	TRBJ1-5	CAISDRQLGAEQPQHF
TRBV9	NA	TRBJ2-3	CASSVRQNTDTQYF
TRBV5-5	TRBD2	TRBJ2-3	CASSLPLAGVADTQYF
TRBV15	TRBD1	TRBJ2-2	CATSRETGGELFF
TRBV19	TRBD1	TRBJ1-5	CASSLTGGDQPQHF
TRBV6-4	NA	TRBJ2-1	CASSDGSSYNEQFF
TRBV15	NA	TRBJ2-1	CATSVRGVYNEQFF
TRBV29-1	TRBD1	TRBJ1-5	CSVGQGGANSNQPQHF
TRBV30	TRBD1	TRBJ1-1	CAWIDRASTEAFF
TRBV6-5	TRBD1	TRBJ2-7	CASGTGVSYEQYF
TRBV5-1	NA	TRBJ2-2	CASSLRQGGNTGELFF
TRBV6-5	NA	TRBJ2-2	CASSYSAIGNTGELFF
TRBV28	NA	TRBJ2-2	CASRNTGSLNTGELFF
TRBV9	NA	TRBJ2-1	CASSGRQNNEQFF
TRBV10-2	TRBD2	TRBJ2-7	CASSPGGAYEQYF
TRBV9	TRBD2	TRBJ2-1	CASSVAPLAGDPNEQFF
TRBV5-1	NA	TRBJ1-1	CASSLGPQGSNTEAFF